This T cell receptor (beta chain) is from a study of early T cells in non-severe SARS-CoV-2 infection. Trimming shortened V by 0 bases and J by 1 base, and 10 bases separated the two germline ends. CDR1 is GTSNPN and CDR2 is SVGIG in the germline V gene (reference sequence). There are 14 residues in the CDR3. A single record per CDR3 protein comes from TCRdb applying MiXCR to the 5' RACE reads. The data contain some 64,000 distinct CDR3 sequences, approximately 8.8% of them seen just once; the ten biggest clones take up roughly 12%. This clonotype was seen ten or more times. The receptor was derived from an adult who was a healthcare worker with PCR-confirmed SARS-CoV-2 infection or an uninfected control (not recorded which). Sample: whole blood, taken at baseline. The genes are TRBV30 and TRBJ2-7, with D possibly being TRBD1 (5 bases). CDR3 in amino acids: CAWSVDSVSYEQYF. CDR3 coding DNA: TGTGCCTGGAGTGTCGACAGTGTTTCCTACGAGCAGTACTTC.